This T cell receptor (beta chain) was documented in a study of shared clonotypes between healthy human individuals. Study outcomes and limitations: Shared clonotypes across all four donors exceeded non-shared ones in generation probability.

Remarks on this clone: Its antigen is undetermined.

Generated by immunoSEQ multiplex PCR, the TCRdb table keeps only in-frame clones and is missing some. The sample records 2 million to 2.5 million clones, 90% to 95% being singletons. The germline V gene has CDR1 SNHLY and CDR2 FYNNEI. The CDR3 contains 16 residues. The sequence was obtained from a young man in good health. Some clones in this sample may be carry-over from other donors' samples. The sample taken for sequencing was naive CD4+ T cells from PBMCs. The sample's subset: CD45RA+ positively selected. The chain is built from TRBV2 and TRBJ2-5; 11 nucleotides agree with TRBD2. The DNA end is a closer match to TRBJ2-7, so the J assignment may be wrong. The CDR3 sequence is CASNPPGRLAGHEQYF. The CDR3 DNA follows: TGTGCCAGCAACCCTCCTGGGAGACTAGCGGGACACGAGCAGTACTTC.